The following is a TCR beta chain sequence with its context. This entry comes from a study of CD8 T cells in Susac syndrome. With random hexamers, reverse transcription was performed on roughly 0.5 to 1 ug of RNA. Amplification of TCR beta CDR3 spanned 54 Vbeta and 13 Jbeta via immunoSEQ multiplex PCR. TCRdb independently ran MiXCR on the immunoSEQ multiplex PCR reads; one entry per CDR3 protein. The table includes approximately 180,000 distinct CDR3 sequences, around nine tenths detected once. The sequenced target, TCR beta, came from blood CD8+ and CD4+ T cells. The V gene's germline CDR1 is SGHRS and CDR2 YFSETQ. This CDR3 has 15 amino acids. V was cut by 5 bases and J by 3 bases, with 15 bases left in between.

The chain recombines TRBV5-1 with TRBJ1-3; weak D call: TRBD1 (5 bases). The origin of this receptor is a human donor with Susac syndrome. Material: CD4+ T cells from PBMCs. The CDR3 bases are TGCGCCAGCAGTCTTGAAGGGGCGTTTGGAAACACCATATATTTT. Residues: CASSLEGAFGNTIYF.